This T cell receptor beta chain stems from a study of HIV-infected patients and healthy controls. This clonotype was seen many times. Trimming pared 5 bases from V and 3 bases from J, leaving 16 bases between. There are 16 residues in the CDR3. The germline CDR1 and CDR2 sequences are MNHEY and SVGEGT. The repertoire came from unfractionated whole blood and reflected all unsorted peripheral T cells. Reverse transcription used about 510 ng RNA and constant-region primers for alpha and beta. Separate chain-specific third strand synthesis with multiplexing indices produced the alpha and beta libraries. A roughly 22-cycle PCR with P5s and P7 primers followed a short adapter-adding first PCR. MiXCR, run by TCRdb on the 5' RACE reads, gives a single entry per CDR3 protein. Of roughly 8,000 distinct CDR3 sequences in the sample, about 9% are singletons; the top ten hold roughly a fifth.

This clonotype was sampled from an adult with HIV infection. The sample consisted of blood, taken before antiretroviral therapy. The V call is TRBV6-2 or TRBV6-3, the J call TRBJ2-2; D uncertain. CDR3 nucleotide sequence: TGTGCCAGCAGTGCCTGGGGATCCAGGTACACCGGGGAGCTGTTTTTT. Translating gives CASSAWGSRYTGELFF.